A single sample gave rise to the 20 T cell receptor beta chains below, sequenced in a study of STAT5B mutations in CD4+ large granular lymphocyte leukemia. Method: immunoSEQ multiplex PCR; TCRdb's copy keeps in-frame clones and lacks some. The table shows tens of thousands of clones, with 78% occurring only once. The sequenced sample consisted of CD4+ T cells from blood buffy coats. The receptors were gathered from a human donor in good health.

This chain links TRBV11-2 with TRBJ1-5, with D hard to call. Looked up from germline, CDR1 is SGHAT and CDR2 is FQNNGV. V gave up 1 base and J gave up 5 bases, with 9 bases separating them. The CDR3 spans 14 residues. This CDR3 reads CASSLVGSHQPQHF. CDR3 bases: TGTGCCAGCAGCTTAGTTGGTTCGCATCAGCCCCAGCATTTT.

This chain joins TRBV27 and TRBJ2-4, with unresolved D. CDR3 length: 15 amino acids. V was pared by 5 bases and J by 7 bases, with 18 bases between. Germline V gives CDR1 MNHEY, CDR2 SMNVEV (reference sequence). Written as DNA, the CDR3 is TGTGCCAGCAGTCCCGCTGCGGCTGTGCTCAACATTCAGTACTTC. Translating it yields CASSPAAAVLNIQYF.

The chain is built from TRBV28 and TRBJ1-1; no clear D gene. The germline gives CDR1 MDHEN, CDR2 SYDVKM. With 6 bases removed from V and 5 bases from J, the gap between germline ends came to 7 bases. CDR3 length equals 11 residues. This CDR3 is CASRIMTEAFF. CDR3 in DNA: TGTGCCAGCAGAATTATGACTGAAGCTTTCTTT.

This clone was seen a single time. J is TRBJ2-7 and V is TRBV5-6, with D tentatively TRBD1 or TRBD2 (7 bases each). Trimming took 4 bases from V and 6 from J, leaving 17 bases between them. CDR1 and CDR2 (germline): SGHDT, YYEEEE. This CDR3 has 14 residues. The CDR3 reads CASSAQGGGREQYF. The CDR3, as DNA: TGTGCCAGCAGCGCCCAGGGGGGAGGGCGCGAGCAGTACTTC. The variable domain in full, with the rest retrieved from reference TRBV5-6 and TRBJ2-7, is DAGVTQSPTHLIKTRGQQVTLRCSPKSGHDTVSWYQQALGQGPQFIFQYYEEEERQRGNFPDRFSGHQFPNYSSELNVNALLLGDSALYLCASSAQGGGREQYFGPGTRLTVT.

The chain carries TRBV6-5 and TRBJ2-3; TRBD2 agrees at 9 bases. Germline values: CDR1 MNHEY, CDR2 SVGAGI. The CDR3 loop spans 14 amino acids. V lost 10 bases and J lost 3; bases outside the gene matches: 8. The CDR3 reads CATTRSGRTDTQYF. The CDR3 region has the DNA TGTGCCACCACGCGGAGCGGGAGGACAGATACGCAGTATTTT.

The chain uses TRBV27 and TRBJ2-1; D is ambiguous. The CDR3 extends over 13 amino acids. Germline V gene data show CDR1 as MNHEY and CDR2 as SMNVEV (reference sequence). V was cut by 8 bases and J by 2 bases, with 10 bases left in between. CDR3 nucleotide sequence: TGTGCCAGCCATCCGGCGGCCTACAATGAGCAGTTCTTC. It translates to CASHPAAYNEQFF.

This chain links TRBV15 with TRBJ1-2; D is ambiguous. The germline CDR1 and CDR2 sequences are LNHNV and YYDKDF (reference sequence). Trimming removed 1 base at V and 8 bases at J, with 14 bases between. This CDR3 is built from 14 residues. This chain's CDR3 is CATSRASRVDGYTF. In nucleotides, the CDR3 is TGTGCCACCAGCAGAGCCTCCCGGGTAGACGGCTACACCTTC.

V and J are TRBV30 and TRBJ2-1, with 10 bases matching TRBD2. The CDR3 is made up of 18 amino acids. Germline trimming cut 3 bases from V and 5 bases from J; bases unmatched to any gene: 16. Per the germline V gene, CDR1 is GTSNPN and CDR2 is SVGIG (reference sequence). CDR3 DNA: TGTGCCTGGAGGCTGAGTCTAGCGGGAGCTCGAATGGACAATGAGCAGTTCTTC. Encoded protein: CAWRLSLAGARMDNEQFF.

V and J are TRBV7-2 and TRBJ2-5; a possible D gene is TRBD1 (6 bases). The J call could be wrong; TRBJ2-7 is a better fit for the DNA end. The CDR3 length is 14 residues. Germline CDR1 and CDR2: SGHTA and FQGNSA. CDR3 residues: CASSSRQASYEQYF. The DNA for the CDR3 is TGTGCCAGCAGCTCCCGACAGGCTTCCTACGAGCAGTACTTC.

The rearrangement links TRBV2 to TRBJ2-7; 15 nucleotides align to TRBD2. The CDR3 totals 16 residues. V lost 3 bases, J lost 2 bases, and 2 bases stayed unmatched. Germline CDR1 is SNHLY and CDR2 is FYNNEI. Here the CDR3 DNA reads TGTGCCAGCAGTGACAGGACTAGCGGGAGGGCCTACGAGCAGTACTTC. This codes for CASSDRTSGRAYEQYF.

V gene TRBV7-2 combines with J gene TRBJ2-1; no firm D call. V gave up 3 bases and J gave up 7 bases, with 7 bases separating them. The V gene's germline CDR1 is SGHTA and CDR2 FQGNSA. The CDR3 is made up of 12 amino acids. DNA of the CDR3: TGTGCCAGCAGCTTTACCCAAAATGAGCAGTTCTTC. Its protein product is CASSFTQNEQFF.

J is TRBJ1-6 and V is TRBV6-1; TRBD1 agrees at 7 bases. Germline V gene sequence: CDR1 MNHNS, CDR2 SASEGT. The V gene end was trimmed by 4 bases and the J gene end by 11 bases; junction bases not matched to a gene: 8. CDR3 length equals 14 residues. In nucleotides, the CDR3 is TGTGCCAGCAGTGCTGGACAGGTTTTTCCACCCCTCCACTTT. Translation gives CASSAGQVFPPLHF.

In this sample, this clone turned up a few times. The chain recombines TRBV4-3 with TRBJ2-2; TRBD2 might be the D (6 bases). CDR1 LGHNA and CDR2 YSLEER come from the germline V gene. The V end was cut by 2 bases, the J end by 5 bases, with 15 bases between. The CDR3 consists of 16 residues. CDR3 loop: CASSQFTGVGTGELFF. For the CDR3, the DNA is TGCGCCAGCAGCCAATTTACGGGAGTAGGAACCGGGGAGCTGTTTTTT.

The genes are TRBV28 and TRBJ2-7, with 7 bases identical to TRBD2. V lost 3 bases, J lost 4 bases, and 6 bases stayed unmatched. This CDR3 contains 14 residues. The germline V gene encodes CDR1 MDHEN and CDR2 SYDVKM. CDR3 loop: CASSFTAGKYEQYF. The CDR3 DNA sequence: TGTGCCAGCAGTTTCACAGCGGGAAAATACGAGCAGTACTTC. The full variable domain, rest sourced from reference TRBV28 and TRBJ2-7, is DVKVTQSSRYLVKRTGEKVFLECVQDMDHENMFWYRQDPGLGLRLIYFSYDVKMKEKGDIPEGYSVSREKKERFSLILESASTNQTSMYLCASSFTAGKYEQYFGPGTRLTVT.

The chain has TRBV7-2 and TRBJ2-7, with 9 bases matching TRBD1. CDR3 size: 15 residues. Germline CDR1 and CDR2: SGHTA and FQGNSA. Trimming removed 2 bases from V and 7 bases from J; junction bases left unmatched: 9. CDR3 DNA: TGTGCCAGCAGCTTAAGGGGACAGGGATCGGGAGAGCAGTACTTC. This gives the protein CASSLRGQGSGEQYF. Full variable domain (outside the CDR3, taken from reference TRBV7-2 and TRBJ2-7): GAGVSQSPSNKVTEKGKDVELRCDPISGHTALYWYRQSLGQGLEFLIYFQGNSAPDKSGLPSDRFSAERTGGSVSTLTIQRTQQEDSAVYLCASSLRGQGSGEQYFGPGTRLTVT.

CDR3 nucleotides: TGTGCCTGGAGCCCGGGGTCGAACACTGAAGCTTTCTTT. The encoded protein is CAWSPGSNTEAFF. The rearrangement links TRBV30 to TRBJ1-1; no definite D call. Trimming took 3 bases from V and 1 from J, leaving 9 bases between them. The germline V gene has CDR1 GTSNPN and CDR2 SVGIG (reference sequence). The CDR3 is 13 amino acids.

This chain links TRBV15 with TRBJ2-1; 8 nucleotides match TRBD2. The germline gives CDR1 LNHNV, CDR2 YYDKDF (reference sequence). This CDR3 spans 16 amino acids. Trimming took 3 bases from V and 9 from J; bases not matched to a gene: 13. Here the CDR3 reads CATSRETGPRGGEQFF. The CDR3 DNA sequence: TGTGCCACCAGCAGGGAAACCGGGCCTCGGGGGGGTGAGCAGTTCTTC.

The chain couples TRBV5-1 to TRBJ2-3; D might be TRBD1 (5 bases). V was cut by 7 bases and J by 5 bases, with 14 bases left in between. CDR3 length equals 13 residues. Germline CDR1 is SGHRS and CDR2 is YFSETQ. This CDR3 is CASQSVGLDTQYF. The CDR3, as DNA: TGCGCCAGCCAGTCCGTGGGGCTAGATACGCAGTATTTT.

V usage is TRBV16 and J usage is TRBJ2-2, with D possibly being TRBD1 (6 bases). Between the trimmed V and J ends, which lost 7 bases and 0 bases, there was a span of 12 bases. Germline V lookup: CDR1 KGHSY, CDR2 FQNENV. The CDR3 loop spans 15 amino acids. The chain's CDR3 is CASTQGFPNTGELFF. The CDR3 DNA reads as TGTGCCAGCACCCAGGGGTTCCCGAACACCGGGGAGCTGTTTTTT.

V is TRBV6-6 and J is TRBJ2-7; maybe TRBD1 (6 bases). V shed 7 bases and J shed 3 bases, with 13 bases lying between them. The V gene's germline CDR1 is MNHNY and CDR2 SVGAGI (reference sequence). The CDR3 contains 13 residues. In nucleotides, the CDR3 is TGTGCCAGCACTCAGGGGATAAACTACGAGCAGTACTTC. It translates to CASTQGINYEQYF.